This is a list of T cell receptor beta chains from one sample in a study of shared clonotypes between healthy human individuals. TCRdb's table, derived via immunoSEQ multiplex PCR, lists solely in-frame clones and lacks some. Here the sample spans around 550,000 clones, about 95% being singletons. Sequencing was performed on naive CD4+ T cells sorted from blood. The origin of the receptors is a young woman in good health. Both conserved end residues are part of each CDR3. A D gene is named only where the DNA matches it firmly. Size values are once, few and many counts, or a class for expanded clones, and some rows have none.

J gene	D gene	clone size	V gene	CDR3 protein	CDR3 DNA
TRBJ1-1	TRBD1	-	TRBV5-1	CASSLARQGAGTEAFF	TGCGCCAGCAGCTTGGCCCGACAGGGGGCTGGCACTGAAGCTTTCTTT
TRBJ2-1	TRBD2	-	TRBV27	CASSLWGGNEQFF	TGTGCCAGCAGTTTATGGGGGGGCAATGAGCAGTTCTTC
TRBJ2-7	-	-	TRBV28	CASSLPQGLPYEQYF	TGTGCCAGCAGTCTACCGCAAGGTCTTCCCTACGAGCAGTACTTC
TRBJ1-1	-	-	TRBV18	CASSPPGRGNTEAFF	TGTGCCAGCTCACCACCGGGGAGGGGGAACACTGAAGCTTTCTTT
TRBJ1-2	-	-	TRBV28	CASREQGTGWFGYTF	TGTGCCAGCAGAGAACAGGGAACGGGTTGGTTTGGCTACACCTTC
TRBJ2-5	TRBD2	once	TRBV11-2	CASSFPPGGTQYF	TGTGCCAGCAGTTTCCCCCCGGGGGGGACCCAGTACTTC
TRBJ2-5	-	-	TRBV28	CASSFPPRQVQETQYF	TGTGCCAGCAGTTTTCCCCCCCGCCAGGTACAAGAGACCCAGTACTTC
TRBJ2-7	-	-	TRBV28	CASSSPGFGSSYEQYF	TGTGCCAGCAGTTCCCCGGGCTTCGGGAGCTCCTACGAGCAGTACTTC
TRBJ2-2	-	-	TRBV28	CASRARGTRTGELFF	TGTGCCAGCAGGGCCCGGGGGACGCGGACCGGGGAGCTGTTTTTT
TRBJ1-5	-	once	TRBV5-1	CASSLAGQLNQPQHF	TGCGCCAGCAGCTTGGCCGGACAGCTAAATCAGCCCCAGCATTTT
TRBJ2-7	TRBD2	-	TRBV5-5	CASSLQTSGPYEQYF	TGTGCCAGCAGCTTGCAGACTAGCGGTCCTTACGAGCAGTACTTC
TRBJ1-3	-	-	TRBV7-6	CASSLLERRSGNTIYF	TGTGCCAGCAGCTTACTGGAGAGACGCTCTGGAAACACCATATATTTT
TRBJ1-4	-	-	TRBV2	CASSPRVKSEKLFF	TGTGCCAGCAGTCCCAGGGTAAAGAGTGAAAAACTGTTTTTT
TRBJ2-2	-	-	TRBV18	CASSLEKTGELFF	TGTGCCAGCTCACTAGAGAAAACCGGGGAGCTGTTTTTT
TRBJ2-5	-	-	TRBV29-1	CSVEGYWGETQYF	TGCAGCGTTGAGGGTTACTGGGGGGAGACCCAGTACTTC
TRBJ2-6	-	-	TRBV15	CATSREIPAPVGGANVLTF	TGTGCCACCAGCAGAGAGATTCCGGCGCCAGTGGGTGGGGCCAACGTCCTGACTTTC
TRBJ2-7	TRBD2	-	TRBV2	CASSDLGASGRQGEQYF	TGTGCCAGCAGTGATTTGGGCGCTAGCGGGAGACAGGGAGAGCAGTACTTC
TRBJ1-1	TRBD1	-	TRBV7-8	CASSLEGQGNLGLAAFF	TGTGCCAGCAGCTTGGAAGGACAGGGGAATCTAGGGTTGGCAGCTTTCTTT
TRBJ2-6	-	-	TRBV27	CASSSVYSGANVLTF	TGTGCCAGCAGCTCCGTATACTCTGGGGCCAACGTCCTGACTTTC
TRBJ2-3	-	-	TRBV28	CASIKLASPTDTQYF	TGTGCCAGCATCAAGCTGGCTAGCCCGACAGATACGCAGTATTTT
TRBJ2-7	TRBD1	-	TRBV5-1	CASSSTGGPGAYEQYF	TGCGCCAGCAGCTCGACAGGGGGCCCCGGGGCCTACGAGCAGTACTTC
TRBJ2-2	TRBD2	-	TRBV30	CAWSSPTSGAVGGELFF	TGTGCCTGGAGTTCCCCGACTAGCGGGGCCGTGGGCGGGGAGCTGTTTTTT
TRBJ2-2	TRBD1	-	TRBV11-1	CASSLDRGNTGELFF	TGTGCCAGCAGCTTGGACAGGGGAAACACCGGGGAGCTGTTTTTT
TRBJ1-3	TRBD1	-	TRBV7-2	CASSVTGGAENTIYF	TGTGCCAGCAGCGTAACAGGGGGCGCGGAAAACACCATATATTTT
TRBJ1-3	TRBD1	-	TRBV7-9	CASSFSDRGRGNTIYF	TGTGCCAGCAGCTTCTCTGACAGGGGGCGTGGAAACACCATATATTTT
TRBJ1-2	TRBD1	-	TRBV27	CASSKKGTEYGYTF	TGTGCCAGCAGCAAAAAAGGGACAGAGTATGGCTACACCTTC
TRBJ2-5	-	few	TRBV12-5	CASGLEAGTQYF	TGTGCTAGTGGTTTGGAAGCAGGAACCCAGTACTTC
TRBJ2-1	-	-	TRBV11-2	CASSFRRDRAYNEQFF	TGTGCCAGCAGCTTTAGGCGGGATAGGGCTTACAATGAGCAGTTCTTC
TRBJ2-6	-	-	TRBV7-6	CASSRLAGSGANVLTF	TGTGCCAGCAGCCGGTTGGCAGGGTCGGGGGCCAACGTCCTGACTTTC
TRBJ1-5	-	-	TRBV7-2	CASLPRKGEAPQHF	TGTGCCAGCCTACCCCGAAAGGGGGAGGCGCCCCAGCATTTT
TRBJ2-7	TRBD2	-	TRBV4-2	CASSQDGEGAWSYEQYF	TGTGCCAGCAGCCAAGATGGGGAGGGAGCCTGGTCCTACGAGCAGTACTTC
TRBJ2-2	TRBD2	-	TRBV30	CASKKAGVNTGELFF	TGTGCCTCAAAGAAGGCGGGAGTAAACACCGGGGAGCTGTTTTTT
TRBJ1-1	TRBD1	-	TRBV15	CATSPGGPAEAFF	TGTGCCACCAGCCCAGGGGGCCCAGCTGAAGCTTTCTTT
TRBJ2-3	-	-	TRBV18	CASSPDTTRDTQYF	TGTGCCAGCTCACCAGACACGACTAGGGATACGCAGTATTTT
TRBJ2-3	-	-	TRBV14	CASSHGSGTRTDTQYF	TGTGCCAGCAGCCATGGGTCGGGAACTCGCACAGATACGCAGTATTTT
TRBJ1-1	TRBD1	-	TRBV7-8	CASSPSGSRTGVGTEAFF	TGTGCCAGCAGCCCCTCAGGGTCCCGGACAGGGGTCGGCACTGAAGCTTTCTTT
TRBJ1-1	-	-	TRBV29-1	CSVERRRVNTEAFF	TGCAGCGTTGAACGCCGGAGGGTGAACACTGAAGCTTTCTTT
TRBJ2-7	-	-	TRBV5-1	CASRRDNVYEQYF	TGCGCCAGCAGACGGGACAACGTCTACGAGCAGTACTTC
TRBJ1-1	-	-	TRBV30	CAWSFTNTEAFF	TGTGCCTGGAGTTTTACCAACACTGAAGCTTTCTTT
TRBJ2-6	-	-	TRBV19	CASAANSGANVLTF	TGTGCCAGTGCTGCAAACTCTGGGGCCAACGTCCTGACTTTC
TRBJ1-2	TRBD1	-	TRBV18	CASSRPTGNYGYTF	TGTGCCAGCTCACGCCCGACAGGGAACTATGGCTACACCTTC